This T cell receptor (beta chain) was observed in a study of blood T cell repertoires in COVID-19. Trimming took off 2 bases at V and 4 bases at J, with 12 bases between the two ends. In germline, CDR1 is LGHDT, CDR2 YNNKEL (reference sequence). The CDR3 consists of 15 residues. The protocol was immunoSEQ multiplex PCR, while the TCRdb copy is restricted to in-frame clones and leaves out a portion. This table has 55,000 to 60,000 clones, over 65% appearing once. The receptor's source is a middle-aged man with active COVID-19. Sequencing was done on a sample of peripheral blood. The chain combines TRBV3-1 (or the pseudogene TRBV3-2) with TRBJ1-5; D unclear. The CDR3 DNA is TGTGCCAGCAGCCAATTTCTGTCCGGGAATCAGCCCCAGCATTTT. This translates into CASSQFLSGNQPQHF.